This T cell receptor beta chain was identified in a study of control samples from healthy donors and cancer patients. Assay: immunoSEQ multiplex PCR; the TCRdb copy retains only in-frame clones and omits some. Counted here are some 150,000 clones, about 94% occurring once; the ten biggest clones make up around 15%. The CDR3 spans 15 residues. Trimming shortened V by 8 bases and J by 0 bases, and 14 bases separated the two germline ends. CDR1 is MNHEY and CDR2 is SVGAGI in the germline V gene. The material sequenced was PBMCs. J is TRBJ1-3 and V is TRBV6-5, with D unclear. The TCR was taken from a man in his fifties or sixties with colorectal cancer. CDR3 sequence: CASPTFSTSGNTIYF. CDR3 DNA sequence: TGTGCCAGCCCGACATTCTCCACCTCTGGAAACACCATATATTTT.